The 7 T cell receptor beta chains presented below share a single source sample, sequenced in a study of post-analysis software for immune sequencing data. Study-wide points: Compared with controls, patients had more of five TRBV segments, including TRBV5-6, TRBV5-1 and TRBV20-1.

Included in the TCR beta cDNA libraries were unique molecular identifiers. One entry per CDR3 protein results from TCRdb running MiXCR on the PCR reads. The sample lists 750,000 to 950,000 distinct CDR3 sequences, about 43% occurring once. These TCRs are of unknown antigen specificity. Sequenced sample: blood. These receptor sequences come from a girl aged 10-17 years with multiple sclerosis.

V usage is TRBV28 and J usage is TRBJ2-3; D might be TRBD1 (6 bases). There are 17 residues in the CDR3. Germline assignment: CDR1 MDHEN and CDR2 SYDVKM. V dropped 2 bases and J dropped 6 bases, with 21 bases sitting between them. CDR3 bases: TGTGCCAGCAGTTTACCCCCTTGGACGAACCAGGGGGATACGCAGTATTTT. As protein: CASSLPPWTNQGDTQYF.

The chain uses TRBV6-1 and TRBJ2-5; D may be TRBD2 (5 bases). The CDR3 runs to 13 residues. With 2 bases removed from V and 6 bases from J, the gap between germline ends came to 10 bases. Germline lookup yields CDR1 MNHNS and CDR2 SASEGT. This CDR3 reads CASSESWEKTQYF. In DNA form, the CDR3 reads TGTGCCAGCAGTGAATCGTGGGAGAAGACCCAGTACTTC.

The rearrangement joins TRBV5-1 to TRBJ1-2; D is undetermined. This CDR3 has 14 residues. From germline, CDR1 is SGHRS and CDR2 YFSETQ. V was shortened by 4 bases and J by 4 bases, with 14 bases between the two germline ends. CDR3 in DNA: TGCGCCAGCAGCAAGATAGAAGCGGGCTATGGCTACACCTTC. It is translated as CASSKIEAGYGYTF.

The gene calls are TRBV5-1 and TRBJ2-1, with 10 nucleotides matching TRBD2. Unmatched junction bases numbered 6, after V lost 3 bases and J lost 0 bases. There are 17 residues in the CDR3. The germline CDR1 and CDR2 sequences are SGHRS and YFSETQ. In DNA, the CDR3 is TGCGCCAGCAGCTGGCCCACTAGCGGGGCCTCCTACAATGAGCAGTTCTTC. It translates to CASSWPTSGASYNEQFF. Using reference TRBV5-1 and TRBJ2-1 for the parts outside the CDR3, the full variable domain is KAGVTQTPRYLIKTRGQQVTLSCSPISGHRSVSWYQQTPGQGLQFLFEYFSETQRNKGNFPGRFSGRQFSNSRSEMNVSTLELGDSALYLCASSWPTSGASYNEQFFGPGTRLTVL.

The chain couples TRBV9 to TRBJ2-4; D is possibly TRBD1 or TRBD2 (5 bases each). The J call may not be correct, given that the DNA end is closer to TRBJ2-7. The CDR3 runs to 16 residues. Looked up from germline, CDR1 is SGDLS and CDR2 is YYNGEE. The CDR3 DNA follows: TGTGCCAGCAGCGCCTCCGGGACCCCCCTGGGCTACGAGCAGTACTTC. Translation: CASSASGTPLGYEQYF.

The rearrangement links TRBV7-2 to TRBJ2-3; 11 nucleotides agree with TRBD1. This CDR3 has 19 amino acids. V gave up 2 bases and J gave up 5 bases; unmatched junction bases: 15. CDR1 is SGHTA and CDR2 is FQGNSA in the germline V gene. CDR3 bases: TGTGCCAGCAGCTTAAGCCTCCCTGTCGGACAGGGGGCTGTAGATACGCAGTATTTT. It codes for CASSLSLPVGQGAVDTQYF.

This clonotype was picked up a small number of times. Compared with germline, one end of the junction differs, possibly owing to a read error. The chain uses TRBV5-1 and TRBJ2-5; maybe TRBD2 (7 bases). This CDR3 comprises 14 residues. CDR1 and CDR2 from the germline V gene are SGHRS and YFSETQ. The CDR3 protein is CASDGGTKQGTQYF. The CDR3 DNA sequence: TGCGCCAGCGACGGGGGGACAAAACAAGGGACCCAGTACTTC.